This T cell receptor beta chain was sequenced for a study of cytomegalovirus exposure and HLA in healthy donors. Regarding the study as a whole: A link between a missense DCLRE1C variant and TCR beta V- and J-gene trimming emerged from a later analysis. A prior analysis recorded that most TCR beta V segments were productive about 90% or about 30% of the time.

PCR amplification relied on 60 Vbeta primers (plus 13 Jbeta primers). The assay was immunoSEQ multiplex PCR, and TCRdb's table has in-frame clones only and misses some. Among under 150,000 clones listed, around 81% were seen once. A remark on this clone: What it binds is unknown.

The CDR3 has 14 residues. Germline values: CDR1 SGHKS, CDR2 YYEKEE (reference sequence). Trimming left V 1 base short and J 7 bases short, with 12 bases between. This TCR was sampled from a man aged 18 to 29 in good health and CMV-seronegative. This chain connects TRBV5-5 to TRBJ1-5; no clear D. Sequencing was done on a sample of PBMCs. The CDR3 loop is CASSLLRERQPQHF. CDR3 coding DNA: TGTGCCAGCAGCTTGTTAAGGGAGCGGCAGCCCCAGCATTTT.